Listed below are T cell receptor beta chains from one sample, sequenced in a study of blood T cell repertoires in COVID-19. Libraries were prepared by immunoSEQ multiplex PCR; TCRdb keeps only in-frame clonotypes and omits some of them. The repertoire holds hundreds of thousands of clones, with 87% as singletons. The sequencing sample was made of peripheral blood. The receptors shown here come from a man aged 18 to 29 with active or convalescent COVID-19. Both conserved end residues are part of each CDR3. D genes are given only for firm matches. Part of the rows lack a size; the others show once, few, many or a class for expanded clones.

j_call clone_size v_call d_call cdr3_aa cdr3_nt
TRBJ1-6 NA TRBV5-1 NA CASTPGSSYNSPLHF TGCGCCAGCACCCCGGGGAGCTCCTATAATTCACCCCTCCACTTT
TRBJ2-7 NA TRBV5-1 TRBD1 CASSGGTGVSYEQYF TGCGCCAGCAGCGGGGGGACAGGGGTTAGTTACGAGCAGTACTTC
TRBJ1-5 NA TRBV19 TRBD1 CASSRGAGGNQPQHF TGTGCCAGTAGCCGAGGGGCAGGGGGTAATCAGCCCCAGCATTTT
TRBJ2-2 NA TRBV19 NA CASSIEKNTGELFF TGTGCCAGTAGTATTGAGAAGAACACCGGGGAGCTGTTTTTT
TRBJ2-7 few TRBV4-2 NA CASSQPGEYKRTYEQYF TGTGCCAGCAGCCAACCAGGGGAATACAAAAGAACCTACGAGCAGTACTTC
TRBJ2-2 NA TRBV11-3 TRBD1 CASSSGQSTGELFF TGTGCCAGCAGCTCGGGACAGAGCACCGGGGAGCTGTTTTTT
TRBJ2-5 NA TRBV30 NA CAWSITGASQETQYF TGTGCCTGGAGTATCACGGGAGCCAGCCAAGAGACCCAGTACTTC
TRBJ2-5 NA TRBV6-5 TRBD2 CASSFTSGGKETQYF TGTGCCAGCAGTTTCACTAGCGGCGGGAAAGAGACCCAGTACTTC
TRBJ2-5 NA TRBV7-2 TRBD2 CASSYSSGGKFQETQYF TGTGCCAGCAGCTATTCTAGCGGGGGTAAATTTCAAGAGACCCAGTACTTC
TRBJ2-3 NA TRBV3-1/TRBV3-2 NA CASSQDPRRLDTQYF TGTGCCAGCAGCCAAGATCCCCGGAGGCTGGATACGCAGTATTTT